This T cell receptor (beta chain) was identified during a study of T and B cells in COVID-19 patients. The wider study: Of approximately 21 active-infection patients, 12 were critically ill with mechanical ventilation or extracorporeal membrane oxygenation. General study findings and limits: At recovery TRB diversity and richness exceeded healthy donors, after highly clonal active COVID-19 repertoires. Patients with COVID-19 reportedly showed strongly skewed T cell receptor beta variable and joining gene usage. There were some 2,500 TCR clusters exclusive to the recovered cohort, a few dozen with low generation probability.

TRB was amplified from approximately 250-480 ng of blood genomic DNA. Multiplex PCR with BIOMED2 TRB-A/B primer pools amplified TRB rearrangements. TCRdb passed the multiplex PCR reads through MiXCR, listing each CDR3 protein once. The sample holds approximately 26,000 distinct CDR3 sequences, about 33% seen once. A few counts support this clonotype. Its antigen is not known. Trimming shortened V by 6 bases and J by 0 bases, and 15 bases separated the two germline ends. CDR3 length: 17 amino acids. The V gene's germline CDR1 is SGHAT and CDR2 FQNNGV. The source of this sequence is a human donor who had recovered from COVID-19. The sample comprised blood. V is TRBV11-2 and J is TRBJ2-6; D remains unclear. The CDR3 is CASRQLPQNSGANVLTF. CDR3 sequence (DNA): TGTGCCAGCAGACAACTTCCCCAGAACTCTGGGGCCAACGTCCTGACTTTC.